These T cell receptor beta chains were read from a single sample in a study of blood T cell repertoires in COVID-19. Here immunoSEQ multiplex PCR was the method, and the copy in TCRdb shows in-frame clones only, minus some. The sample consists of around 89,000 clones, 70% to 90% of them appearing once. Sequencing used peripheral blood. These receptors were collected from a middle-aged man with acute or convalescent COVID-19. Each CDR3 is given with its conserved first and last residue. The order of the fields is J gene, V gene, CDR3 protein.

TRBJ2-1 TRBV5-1 CASSIENPHEQFF
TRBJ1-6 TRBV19 CATSDSYNSPLHF
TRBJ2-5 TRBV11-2 CASSLASGGAGETQYF
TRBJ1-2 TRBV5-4 CASTLPSQRPYGYTF
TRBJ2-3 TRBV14 CASSPSSGGRQRTDTQYF
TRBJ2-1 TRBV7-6 CASSYQSGLAGVDEQFF
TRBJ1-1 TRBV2 CASRPYARGTEAFF
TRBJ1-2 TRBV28 CASSSDRGNYGYTF
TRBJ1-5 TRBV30 CAWSLTGGGQPQHF
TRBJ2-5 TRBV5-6 CASSLEGLLGSGGETQYF
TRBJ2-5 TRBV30 CAWNGAGAYETQYF
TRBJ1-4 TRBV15 CATSRDRGYYEKLFF
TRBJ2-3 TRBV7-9 CASSVTSGGKGGDTQYF
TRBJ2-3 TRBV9 CASSVGVSSADTQYF
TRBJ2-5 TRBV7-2 CASGGTGEKETQYF
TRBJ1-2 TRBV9 CASSVQGALGATF
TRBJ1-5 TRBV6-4 CASRKTGELGNQPQHF
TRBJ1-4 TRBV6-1 CASSEVQSRREKLFF
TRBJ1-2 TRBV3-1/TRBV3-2 CASSQDLQGYGYTF
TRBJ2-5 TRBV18 CASSLGLAETQYF
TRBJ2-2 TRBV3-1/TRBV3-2 CASSRGTVNTGELFF
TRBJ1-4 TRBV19 CASSITGQTGEKLFF
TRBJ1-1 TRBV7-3 CASSLNPGTEAFF
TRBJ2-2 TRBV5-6 CASSLTDTGELFF
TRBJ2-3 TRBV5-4 CASRLVRGASTDTQYF
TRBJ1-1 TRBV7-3 CASSGQGANTEAFF
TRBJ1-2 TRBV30 CAWSAGSVANYGYTF
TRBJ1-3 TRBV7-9 CASSREAAGNTIYF
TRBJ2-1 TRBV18 CASSPTGQGNNEQFF
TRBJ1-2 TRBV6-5 CASRVPGQGADGYTF
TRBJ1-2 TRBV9 CASSPTGSGYGYTF
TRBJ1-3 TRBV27 CASSERDREAGNTIYF
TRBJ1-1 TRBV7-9 CAGQGVTEAFF
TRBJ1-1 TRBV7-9 CASSPPGVGHTEAFF
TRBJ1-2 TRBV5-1 CASSLGAGGDGNYGYTF
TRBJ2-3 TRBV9 CASSAKGLLTDTQYF
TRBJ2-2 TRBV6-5 CASSYSGGGAGELFF
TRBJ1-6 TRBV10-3 CAISELTPGQGYSPLHF
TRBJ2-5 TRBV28 CASSLSLVGETQYF
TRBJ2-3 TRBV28 CASSLGRVAPDTQYF
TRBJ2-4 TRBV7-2 CASSQSTAGGNIQYF
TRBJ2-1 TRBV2 CASSAGEGSYNEQFF
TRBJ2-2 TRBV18 CASSPPKGTGLAGELFF
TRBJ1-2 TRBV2 CASSGGTLSNYGYTF
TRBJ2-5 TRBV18 CASSPALAGEKETQYF
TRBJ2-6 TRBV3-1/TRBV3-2 CASSQEGQVGANVLTF
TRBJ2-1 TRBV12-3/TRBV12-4 CASSLLYGGEQFF
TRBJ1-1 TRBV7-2 CASSSGTGMNTEAFF
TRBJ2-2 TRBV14 CASSQVRGLAGELFF
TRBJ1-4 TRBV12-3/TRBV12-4 CAGSDRVSEKLFF
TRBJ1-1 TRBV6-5 CASSYRGENTEAFF